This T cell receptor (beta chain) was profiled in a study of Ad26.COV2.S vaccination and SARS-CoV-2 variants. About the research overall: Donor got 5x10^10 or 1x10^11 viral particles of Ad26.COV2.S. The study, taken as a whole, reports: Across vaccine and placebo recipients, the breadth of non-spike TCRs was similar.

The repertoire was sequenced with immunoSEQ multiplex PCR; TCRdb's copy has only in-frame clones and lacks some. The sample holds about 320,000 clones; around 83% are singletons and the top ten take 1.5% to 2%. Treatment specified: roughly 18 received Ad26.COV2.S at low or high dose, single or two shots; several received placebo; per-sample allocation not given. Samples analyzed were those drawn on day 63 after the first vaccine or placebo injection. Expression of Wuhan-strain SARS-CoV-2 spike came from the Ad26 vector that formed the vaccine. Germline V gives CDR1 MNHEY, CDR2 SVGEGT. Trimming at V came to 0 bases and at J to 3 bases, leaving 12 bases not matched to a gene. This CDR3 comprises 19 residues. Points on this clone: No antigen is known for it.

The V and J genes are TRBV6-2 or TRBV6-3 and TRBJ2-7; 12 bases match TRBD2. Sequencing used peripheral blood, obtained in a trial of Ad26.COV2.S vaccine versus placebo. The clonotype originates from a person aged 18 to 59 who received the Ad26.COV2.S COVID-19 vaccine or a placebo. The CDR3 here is CASSYSPSGGAAGFYEQYF. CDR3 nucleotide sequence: TGTGCCAGCAGTTACTCCCCTAGCGGGGGGGCAGCGGGTTTCTACGAGCAGTACTTC.